The clone carrying this TCR beta chain has more than one count but fewer than ten. A second PCR of 7 to 11 cycles used a sample-barcoded 5' primer and a J-beta primer mix. In TCRdb, the 5' RACE reads were re-called with MiXCR into one record per CDR3 protein. Here the sample spans fewer than 800,000 distinct CDR3 sequences, 49% being singletons. The CDR3 runs to 13 residues. Germline-derived CDR1 and CDR2 are ENHRY and SYGVKD. V lost 7 bases, J lost 2 bases, and 5 bases stayed unmatched. The sample belongs to a study of blood T cells in healthy people across ages. The authors drew 8 to 10 milliliters of peripheral blood from each donor. PBMCs were isolated at a quantity of at least 6.5 million per sample.

Sequenced: blood. The sequence derives from a woman aged 55 to 70 in good health. This chain connects TRBV10-3 to TRBJ2-7; TRBD1 matches at 7 bases. CDR3 sequence reads: CAIKGDSTYEQYF. The CDR3 bases are TGTGCCATCAAAGGGGACAGTACCTACGAGCAGTACTTC.